The TCR beta chain under discussion was sequenced for a study of shared clonotypes between healthy human individuals. The CDR3 has 16 amino acids. The germline V gene has CDR1 MNHEY and CDR2 SMNVEV (reference sequence). J was trimmed by 4 bases and V by 5 bases; bases with no gene match: 7. The study, taken as a whole, reports: Enrolling few donors narrowed the genetic and exposure-history diversity that was represented.

CD45RO negativity and positive selection for CCR7 defined naive CD8 cells, a population that excluded terminally differentiated effector memory CD45RA+ cells. Data came from immunoSEQ multiplex PCR; TCRdb stores just in-frame clones and leaves some out. Here the sample spans fewer than 1 million clones, roughly 96% being singletons. Notes on this clone: Its antigen is currently unknown.

The chain has TRBV27 and TRBJ2-7; 14 bases agree with TRBD2. The sequencing input was naive CD8+ T cells sorted from blood. The clonotype originates from a man in his thirties or forties in good health. CDR3 residues: CASSMPGLAGAYEQYF. In DNA, the CDR3 is TGTGCCAGCAGTATGCCGGGACTAGCGGGAGCGTACGAGCAGTACTTC.